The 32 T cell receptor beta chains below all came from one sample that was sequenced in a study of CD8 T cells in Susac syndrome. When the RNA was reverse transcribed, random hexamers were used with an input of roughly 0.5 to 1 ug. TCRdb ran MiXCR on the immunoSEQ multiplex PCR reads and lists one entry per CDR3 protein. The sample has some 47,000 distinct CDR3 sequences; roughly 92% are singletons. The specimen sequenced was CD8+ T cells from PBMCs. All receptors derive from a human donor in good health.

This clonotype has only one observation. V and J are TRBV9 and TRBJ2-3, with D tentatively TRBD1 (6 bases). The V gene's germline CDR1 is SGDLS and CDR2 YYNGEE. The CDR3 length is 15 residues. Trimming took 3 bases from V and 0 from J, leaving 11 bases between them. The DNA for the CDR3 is TGTGCCAGCAGCGCGGACAGTAAAAGCACAGATACGCAGTATTTT. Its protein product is CASSADSKSTDTQYF.

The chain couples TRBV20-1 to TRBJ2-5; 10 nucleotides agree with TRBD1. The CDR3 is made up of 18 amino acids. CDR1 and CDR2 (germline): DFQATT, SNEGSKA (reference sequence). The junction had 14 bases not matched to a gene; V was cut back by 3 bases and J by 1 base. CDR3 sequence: CSARGLTLRDRGQETQYF. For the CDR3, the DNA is TGCAGTGCTAGGGGCCTAACCTTGCGGGACAGGGGCCAAGAGACCCAGTACTTC.

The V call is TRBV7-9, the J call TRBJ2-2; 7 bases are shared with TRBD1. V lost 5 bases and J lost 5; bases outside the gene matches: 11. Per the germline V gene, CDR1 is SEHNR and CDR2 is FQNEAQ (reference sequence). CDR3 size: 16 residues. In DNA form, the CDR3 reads TGTGCCAGCAGCGCCCTCCCCGGGACAGTTACCGGGGAGCTGTTTTTT. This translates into CASSALPGTVTGELFF.

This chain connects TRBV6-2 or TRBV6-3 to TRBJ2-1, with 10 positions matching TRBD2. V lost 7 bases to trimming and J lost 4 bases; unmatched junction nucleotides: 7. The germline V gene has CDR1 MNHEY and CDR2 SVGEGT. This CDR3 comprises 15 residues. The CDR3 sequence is CASKELAGTYNEQFF. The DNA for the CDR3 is TGTGCCAGCAAAGAACTAGCGGGAACATACAATGAGCAGTTCTTC.

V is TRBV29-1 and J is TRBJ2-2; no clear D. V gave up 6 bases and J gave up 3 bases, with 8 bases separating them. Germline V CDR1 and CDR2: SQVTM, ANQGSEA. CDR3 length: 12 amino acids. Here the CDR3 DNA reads TGCAGCGTCCCCCAAGACACCGGGGAGCTGTTTTTT. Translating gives CSVPQDTGELFF.

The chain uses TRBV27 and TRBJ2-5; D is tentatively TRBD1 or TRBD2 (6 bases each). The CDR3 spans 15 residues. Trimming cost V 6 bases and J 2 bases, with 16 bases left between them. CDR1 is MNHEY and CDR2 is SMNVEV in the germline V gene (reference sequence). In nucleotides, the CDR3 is TGTGCCAGCAGCCCCCTACAGGGAGGACAAGAGACCCAGTACTTC. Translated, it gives CASSPLQGGQETQYF.

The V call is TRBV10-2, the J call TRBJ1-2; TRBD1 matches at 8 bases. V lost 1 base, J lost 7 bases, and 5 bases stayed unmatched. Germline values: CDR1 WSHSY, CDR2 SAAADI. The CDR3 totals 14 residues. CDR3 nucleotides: TGCGCCAGCAGTGAGTTAGGACAGGGCCCTGGCTACACCTTC. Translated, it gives CASSELGQGPGYTF.

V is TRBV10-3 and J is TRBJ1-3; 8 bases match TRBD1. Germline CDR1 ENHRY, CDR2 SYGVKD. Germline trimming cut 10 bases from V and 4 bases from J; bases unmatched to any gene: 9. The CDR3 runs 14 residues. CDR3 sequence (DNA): TGTGCCACGCTCCTCGGACAGGGAGGAAACACCATATATTTT. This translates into CATLLGQGGNTIYF.

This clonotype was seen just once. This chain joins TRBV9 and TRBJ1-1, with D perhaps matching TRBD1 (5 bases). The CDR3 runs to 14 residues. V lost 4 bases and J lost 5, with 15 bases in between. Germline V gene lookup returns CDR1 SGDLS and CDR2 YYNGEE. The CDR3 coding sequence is TGTGCCAGCAGCCCAGGCGGGGGGAGGACTGAAGCTTTCTTT. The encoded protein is CASSPGGGRTEAFF.

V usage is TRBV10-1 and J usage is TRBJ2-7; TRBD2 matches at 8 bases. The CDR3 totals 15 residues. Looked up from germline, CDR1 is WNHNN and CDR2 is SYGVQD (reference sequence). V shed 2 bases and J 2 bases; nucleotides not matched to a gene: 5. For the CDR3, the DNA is TGCGCCAGCAGTGAGGGCCTAGCGGGCCCCTACGAGCAGTACTTC. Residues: CASSEGLAGPYEQYF.

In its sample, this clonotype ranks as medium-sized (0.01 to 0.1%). CDR3 loop: CASSFMSGSNYGYTF. The CDR3 DNA sequence: TGTGCCAGCAGTTTCATGTCGGGTTCTAACTATGGCTACACCTTC. This chain connects TRBV12-3 or TRBV12-4 to TRBJ1-2; D is unresolved. The CDR3 consists of 15 residues. V shed 3 bases and J shed 0 bases, with 11 bases lying between them.

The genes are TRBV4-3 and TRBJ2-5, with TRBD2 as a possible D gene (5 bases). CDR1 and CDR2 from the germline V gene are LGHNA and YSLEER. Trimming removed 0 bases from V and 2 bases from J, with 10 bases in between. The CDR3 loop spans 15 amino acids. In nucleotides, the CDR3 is TGCGCCAGCAGCCAAGATGGAGCGGTACAAGAGACCCAGTACTTC. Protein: CASSQDGAVQETQYF.

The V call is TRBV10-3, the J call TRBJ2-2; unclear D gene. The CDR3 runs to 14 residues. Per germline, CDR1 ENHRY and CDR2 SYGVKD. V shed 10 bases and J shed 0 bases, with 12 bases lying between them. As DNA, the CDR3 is TGTGCCACCCATGAAGGGACGAACACCGGGGAGCTGTTTTTT. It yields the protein CATHEGTNTGELFF.

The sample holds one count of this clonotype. CDR3 coding DNA: TGTGCCAGTAGTATAGGTACGACTCAAGAGACCCAGTACTTC. Its protein is CASSIGTTQETQYF. This chain links TRBV19 with TRBJ2-5; D is ambiguous. Germline CDR1 is LNHDA and CDR2 is SQIVND (reference sequence). The CDR3 sequence is 14 residues long. V was cut by 1 base and J by 2 bases, with 8 bases left in between.

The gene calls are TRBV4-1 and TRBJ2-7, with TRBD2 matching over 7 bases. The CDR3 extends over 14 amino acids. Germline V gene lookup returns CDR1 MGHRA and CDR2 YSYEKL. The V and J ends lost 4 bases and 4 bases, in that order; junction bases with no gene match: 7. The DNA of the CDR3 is TGCGCCAGCAGCCGCGGGACTACCGCGTACGAGCAGTACTTC. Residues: CASSRGTTAYEQYF.

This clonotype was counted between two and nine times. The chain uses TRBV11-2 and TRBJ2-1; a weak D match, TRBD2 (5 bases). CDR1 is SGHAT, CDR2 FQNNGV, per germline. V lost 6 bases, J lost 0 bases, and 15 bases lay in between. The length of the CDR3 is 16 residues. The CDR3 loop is CASRFLAGSSYNEQFF. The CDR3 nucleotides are TGTGCCAGCAGATTCCTAGCAGGAAGCTCCTACAATGAGCAGTTCTTC.

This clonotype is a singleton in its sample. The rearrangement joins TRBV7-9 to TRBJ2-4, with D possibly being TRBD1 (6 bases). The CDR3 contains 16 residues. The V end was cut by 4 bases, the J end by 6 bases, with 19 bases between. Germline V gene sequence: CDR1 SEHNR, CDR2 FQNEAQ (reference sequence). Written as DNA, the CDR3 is TGTGCCAGCAGCTCCCACAGGGCCTCACATCGAAACATTCAGTACTTC. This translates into CASSSHRASHRNIQYF.

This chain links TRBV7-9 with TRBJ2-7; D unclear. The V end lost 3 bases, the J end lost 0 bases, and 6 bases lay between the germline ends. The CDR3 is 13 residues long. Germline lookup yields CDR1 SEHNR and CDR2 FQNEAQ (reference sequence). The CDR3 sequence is CASSFVSSYEQYF. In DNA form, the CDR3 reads TGTGCCAGCAGCTTCGTAAGCTCCTACGAGCAGTACTTC.

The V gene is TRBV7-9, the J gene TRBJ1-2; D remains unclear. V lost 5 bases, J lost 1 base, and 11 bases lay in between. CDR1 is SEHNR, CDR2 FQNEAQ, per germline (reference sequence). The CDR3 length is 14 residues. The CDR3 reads CASSPPLSNYGYTF. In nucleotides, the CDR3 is TGTGCCAGCAGCCCCCCCCTAAGTAACTATGGCTACACCTTC.

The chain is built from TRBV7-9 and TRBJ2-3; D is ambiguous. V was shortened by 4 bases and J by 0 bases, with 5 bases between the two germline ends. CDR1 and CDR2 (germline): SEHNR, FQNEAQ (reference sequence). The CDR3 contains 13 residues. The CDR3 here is CASSSTSTDTQYF. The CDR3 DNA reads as TGTGCCAGCAGCTCGACTAGCACAGATACGCAGTATTTT.

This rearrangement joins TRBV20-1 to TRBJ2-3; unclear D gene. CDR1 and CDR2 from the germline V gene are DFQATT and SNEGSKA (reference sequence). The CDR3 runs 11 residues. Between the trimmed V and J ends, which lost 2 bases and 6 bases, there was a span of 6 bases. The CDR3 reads CSARTGDTQYF. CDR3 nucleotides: TGCAGTGCTAGAACGGGCGATACGCAGTATTTT.

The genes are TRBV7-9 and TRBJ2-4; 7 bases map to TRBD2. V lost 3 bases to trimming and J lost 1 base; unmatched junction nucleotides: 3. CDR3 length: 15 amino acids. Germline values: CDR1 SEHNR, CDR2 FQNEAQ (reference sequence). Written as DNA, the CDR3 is TGTGCCAGCAGCTTGTTGCGGGGGGCCAAAAACATTCAGTACTTC. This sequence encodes CASSLLRGAKNIQYF.

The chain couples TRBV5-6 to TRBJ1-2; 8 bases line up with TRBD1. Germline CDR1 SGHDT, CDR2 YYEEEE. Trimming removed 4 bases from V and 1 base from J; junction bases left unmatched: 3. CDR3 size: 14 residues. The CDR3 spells CASSPTGDNYGYTF. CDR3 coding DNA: TGTGCCAGCAGCCCGACAGGGGATAACTATGGCTACACCTTC.

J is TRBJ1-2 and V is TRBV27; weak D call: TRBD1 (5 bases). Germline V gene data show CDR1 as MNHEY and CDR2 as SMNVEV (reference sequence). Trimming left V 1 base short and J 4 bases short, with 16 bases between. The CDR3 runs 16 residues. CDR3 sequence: CASSLYAGPTVYGYTF. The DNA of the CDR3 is TGTGCCAGCAGTTTATACGCGGGACCAACCGTCTATGGCTACACCTTC.

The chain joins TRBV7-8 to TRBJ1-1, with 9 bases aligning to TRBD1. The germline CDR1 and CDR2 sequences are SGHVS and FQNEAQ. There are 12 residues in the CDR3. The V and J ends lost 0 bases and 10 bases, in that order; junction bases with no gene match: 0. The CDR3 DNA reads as TGTGCCAGCAGCTTAGCGGGACAGGGAGCTTTCTTT. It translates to CASSLAGQGAFF.

The CDR3 DNA follows: TGCAGCGCGCCGGGACAGATCGCCTCTGAAGCTTTCTTT. It encodes CSAPGQIASEAFF. This chain links TRBV29-1 with TRBJ1-1, with 7 bases lining up with TRBD1. From germline, CDR1 is SQVTM and CDR2 ANQGSEA. V dropped 7 bases and J dropped 6; count of bases not matched to a gene: 11. The CDR3 runs 13 residues. Looking up the rest from reference TRBV29-1 and TRBJ1-1 gives the full variable domain: SAVISQKPSRDICQRGTSLTIQCQVDSQVTMMFWYRQQPGQSLTLIATANQGSEATYESGFVIDKFPISRPNLTFSTLTVSNMSPEDSSIYLCSAPGQIASEAFFGQGTRLTVV.

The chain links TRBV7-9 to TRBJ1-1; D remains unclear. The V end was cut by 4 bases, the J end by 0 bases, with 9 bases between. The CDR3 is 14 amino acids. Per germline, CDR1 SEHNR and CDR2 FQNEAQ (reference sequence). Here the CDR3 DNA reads TGTGCCAGCAGCTCAAAGACGGTGAACACTGAAGCTTTCTTT. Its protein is CASSSKTVNTEAFF.

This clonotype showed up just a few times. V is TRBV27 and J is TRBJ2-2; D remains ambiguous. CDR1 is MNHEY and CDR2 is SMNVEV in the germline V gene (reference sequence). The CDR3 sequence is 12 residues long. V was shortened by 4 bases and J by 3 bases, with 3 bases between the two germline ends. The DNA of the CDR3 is TGTGCCAGCAGTTCCTACACCGGGGAGCTGTTTTTT. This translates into CASSSYTGELFF.

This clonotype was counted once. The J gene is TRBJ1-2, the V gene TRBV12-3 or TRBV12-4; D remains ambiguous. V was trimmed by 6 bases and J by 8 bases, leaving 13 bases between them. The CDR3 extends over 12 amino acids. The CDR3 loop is CASSPTRGGYTF. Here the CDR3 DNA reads TGTGCCAGCAGCCCGACTCGTGGGGGCTACACCTTC.

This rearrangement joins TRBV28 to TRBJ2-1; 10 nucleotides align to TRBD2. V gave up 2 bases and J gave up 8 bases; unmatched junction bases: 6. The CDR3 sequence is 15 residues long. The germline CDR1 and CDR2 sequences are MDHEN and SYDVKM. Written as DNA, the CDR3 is TGTGCCAGCAGTTTAGAGCGGGAGGGCCCCTATGAGCAGTTCTTC. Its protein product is CASSLEREGPYEQFF.

CDR3 region: CASVSGQGRDEQYF. CDR3 sequence (DNA): TGTGCCAGCGTCTCGGGACAGGGGAGGGACGAGCAGTACTTC. J is TRBJ2-7 and V is TRBV2; 10 bases match TRBD1. CDR3 length: 14 residues. In germline, CDR1 is SNHLY, CDR2 FYNNEI. J gave up 5 bases and V 8 bases, and 9 bases lay outside the gene matches.

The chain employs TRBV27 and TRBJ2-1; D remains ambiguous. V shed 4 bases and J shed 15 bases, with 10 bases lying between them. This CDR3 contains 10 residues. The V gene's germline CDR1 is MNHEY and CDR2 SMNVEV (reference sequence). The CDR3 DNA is TGTGCCAGCAGTTACCCTAACCTGTTCTTC. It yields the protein CASSYPNLFF.